This passage covers 5 T cell receptor beta chains from one sample sequenced in a study of shared clonotypes between healthy human individuals. Assay used: immunoSEQ multiplex PCR; TCRdb lists only in-frame clones, some missing. The data contain around 2,000,000 clones, roughly 94% of them seen just once; the ten biggest clones take up under 0.15%. The material sequenced was naive CD4+ T cells sorted from blood. Subset of the sample: CD45RA+ positively selected. The source of these receptors is a man aged 18 to 29 in good health.

Remarks on this clone: Other DNA sequences in the same sample also yield this CDR3. The chain joins TRBV7-2 to TRBJ2-3, with 13 bases aligning to TRBD2. J was trimmed by 4 bases and V by 5 bases; bases with no gene match: 6. There are 16 residues in the CDR3. Germline V gene sequence: CDR1 SGHTA, CDR2 FQGNSA. CDR3 residues: CASSPRTSGSADTQYF. In DNA form, the CDR3 reads TGTGCCAGCAGCCCCCGGACTAGCGGGAGCGCAGATACGCAGTATTTT.

The rearrangement joins TRBV13 to TRBJ1-2; no firm D call. Germline assignment: CDR1 PRHDT and CDR2 FYEKMQ (reference sequence). CDR3 length: 13 residues. V was pared by 0 bases and J by 8 bases, with 10 bases between. CDR3 DNA sequence: TGTGCCAGCAGCTTAGGGTGGAGGAGCGGCTACACCTTC. Translation gives CASSLGWRSGYTF.

This clone was seen a few times. Within the sample, other DNA sequences also encode this same CDR3. The chain couples TRBV30 to TRBJ1-1; D unresolved. Germline lookup yields CDR1 GTSNPN and CDR2 SVGIG (reference sequence). V was clipped by 0 bases and J by 1 base, with 3 bases between them. The CDR3 is 12 amino acids. CDR3 bases: TGTGCCTGGAGTGTACGGAACACTGAAGCTTTCTTT. Translated, it gives CAWSVRNTEAFF.

The chain carries TRBV18 and TRBJ2-1; D not resolved. This CDR3 contains 16 residues. Trimming cost V 1 base and J 7 bases, with 17 bases left between them. The V gene's germline CDR1 is KGHSH and CDR2 LQKENI. The CDR3 nucleotides are TGTGCCAGCTCACCACTCGATAGGCCCGTAGGGAATGAGCAGTTCTTC. Residues: CASSPLDRPVGNEQFF.

This clone came up once. The rearrangement joins TRBV5-4 to TRBJ2-5, with 12 positions matching TRBD1. This CDR3 comprises 17 residues. Trimming cost V 2 bases and J 4 bases; bases outside gene matches: 9. CDR1 and CDR2 (germline): SGHNT, YYREEE (reference sequence). The CDR3 loop reads CASSFSVRDRGRETQYF. CDR3 nucleotides: TGTGCCAGCAGCTTCAGTGTCCGGGACAGGGGGCGAGAGACCCAGTACTTC.